The present T cell receptor (beta chain) was sequenced within a study of shared clonotypes between healthy human individuals. Study in general: Two women and a few men aged 18 to 49 served as donors. General study points: Represented genetic and exposure-history diversity was restricted by having few donors.

This clone has at least ten counts. Its antigen is undetermined. Original data processing: Sequence data from immunoSEQ were junction-only and lacked quality scores; consequently, filtering differed. Produced via immunoSEQ multiplex PCR; TCRdb's table is partial and in-frame only. D and trimming were read from the DNA, whereas the V and J calls and clone size are those reported in that table. The sample has around 480,000 clones, around 79% seen once. Genomic DNA from unsorted samples was obtained from 80 million to 100 million PBMCs (per sample). Sequencing used PBMCs. The receptor was derived from a woman aged 40 to 50 in good health. Some clones in this sample may be carry-over from other donors' samples.

The CDR3, as DNA: TGTGCCATCACGTCCCAGCGGGAGGGCTTTCCGTTTTTT. Protein sequence: CAITSQREGFPFF. V and J are TRBV10-3 and TRBJ2-2, with 10 bases matching TRBD2. V was clipped by 7 bases and J by 16 bases; unmatched bases: 12. There are 13 residues in the CDR3. Germline loops: CDR1 ENHRY, CDR2 SYGVKD.